Listed here are 23 T cell receptor beta chains from one sample, sequenced in a study of cytomegalovirus exposure and HLA in healthy donors. PCR involved 60 Vbeta and 13 Jbeta primers. Profiled with immunoSEQ multiplex PCR; TCRdb holds only in-frame clones, not every one. The table has approximately 110,000 clones, 75% seen once. Sequencing input: PBMCs. The receptor set was obtained from a man aged 40-50 years in good health and CMV-seronegative.

The CDR3 sequence is CASSRGSGSTDTQYF. The DNA for the CDR3 is TGTGCCAGTAGTAGGGGTAGCGGGAGCACAGATACGCAGTATTTT. This chain uses TRBV19 with TRBJ2-3; 7 nucleotides match TRBD2. The CDR3 has 15 residues. Germline CDR1 is LNHDA and CDR2 is SQIVND (reference sequence). With V trimmed by 4 bases and J by 0 bases, 4 bases remained unmatched.

The CDR3, as DNA: TGCAGCGTTCGACTAGCGATCGAGCAGTACTTC. It encodes CSVRLAIEQYF. The chain combines TRBV29-1 with TRBJ2-7; 8 bases fit TRBD2. The CDR3 is 11 residues long. Germline V gene lookup returns CDR1 SQVTM and CDR2 ANQGSEA. The V segment lost 5 bases and the J segment 6 bases; nucleotides outside the gene matches: 3.

V and J are TRBV7-2 and TRBJ1-3; the match to TRBD1 covers 8 bases. This CDR3 contains 14 residues. Germline V gives CDR1 SGHTA, CDR2 FQGNSA. Trimming took 6 bases from V and 7 from J; bases not matched to a gene: 8. The chain's CDR3 is CASSDTGGSNTIYF. The CDR3 bases are TGTGCCAGCAGTGATACAGGGGGATCCAACACCATATATTTT.

In its sample, this clone was seen a few times. The CDR3 DNA sequence: TGCGCCAGCAGCCAAGTTCTGGGGAGTTGGTACACCATATATTTT. Amino acid sequence: CASSQVLGSWYTIYF. The V call is TRBV4-1, the J call TRBJ1-3; D gene unclear. Trimming removed 1 base at V and 8 bases at J, with 15 bases between. CDR1 is MGHRA and CDR2 is YSYEKL in the germline V gene. The CDR3 covers 15 residues.

The chain combines TRBV7-9 with TRBJ2-3, with 8 bases matching TRBD2. CDR1 SEHNR and CDR2 FQNEAQ come from the germline V gene (reference sequence). V lost 8 bases, J lost 3 bases, and 13 bases stayed unmatched. The CDR3 is made up of 16 amino acids. The CDR3 sequence: CASPRGRTSSTDTQYF. CDR3 nucleotide sequence: TGTGCCAGCCCCCGCGGGCGGACTAGCTCTACAGATACGCAGTATTTT.

The rearrangement uses TRBV14 and TRBJ2-3; D possibly corresponds to TRBD1 (6 bases). The germline V gene has CDR1 SGHDN and CDR2 FVKESK. Trimming left V 0 bases short and J 4 bases short, with 17 bases between. CDR3 length equals 17 residues. In nucleotides, the CDR3 is TGTGCCAGCAGCCAAGATCGGTTGGGCAGGGGTGCAGATACGCAGTATTTT. Translating it yields CASSQDRLGRGADTQYF.

The chain recombines TRBV10-2 with TRBJ1-4; TRBD1 agrees at 9 bases. This CDR3 spans 13 amino acids. V lost 7 bases to trimming and J lost 7 bases; unmatched junction nucleotides: 4. CDR1 is WSHSY, CDR2 SAAADI, per germline. CDR3 amino acids: CASMDRGSEKLFF. In nucleotides, the CDR3 is TGCGCCAGCATGGACAGGGGAAGTGAAAAACTGTTTTTT.

As regards this clone: The sample carries other DNA sequences with the same CDR3. The CDR3 sequence is CASSSDIWNTEAFF. The DNA for the CDR3 is TGTGCCAGCAGCTCTGACATATGGAACACTGAAGCTTTCTTT. This chain connects TRBV27 to TRBJ1-1; D unclear. Between the trimmed V and J ends, which lost 6 bases and 1 base, there was a span of 12 bases. Per the germline V gene, CDR1 is MNHEY and CDR2 is SMNVEV (reference sequence). The CDR3 has 14 amino acids.

This chain connects TRBV5-6 to TRBJ2-2, with 7 bases aligning to TRBD1. This CDR3 has 14 residues. Trimming removed 3 bases from V and 4 bases from J; junction bases left unmatched: 3. CDR1 SGHDT and CDR2 YYEEEE come from the germline V gene. The CDR3 here is CASSWGQLTGELFF. The CDR3, as DNA: TGTGCCAGCAGCTGGGGACAGCTCACCGGGGAGCTGTTTTTT.

This clone appeared once. The gene calls are TRBV18 and TRBJ1-3; 8 bases map to TRBD1. J was trimmed by 0 bases and V by 5 bases; bases with no gene match: 3. This CDR3 contains 15 residues. The germline V gene encodes CDR1 KGHSH and CDR2 LQKENI. In DNA form, the CDR3 reads TGTGCCAGCTCAGGACAGGGCCCCTCTGGAAACACCATATATTTT. Encoded protein: CASSGQGPSGNTIYF.

About this clone itself: At the DNA level, this CDR3 is encoded by other sequences in the same sample as well. The chain has TRBV13 and TRBJ1-4; tentative D call: TRBD1 (6 bases). Deletions cut 0 bases from V and 8 bases from J, with 16 bases between. This CDR3 is built from 16 residues. CDR1 and CDR2 from the germline V gene are PRHDT and FYEKMQ (reference sequence). CDR3 sequence: CASSLGGQGPPEKLFF. The CDR3 DNA reads as TGTGCCAGCAGCTTAGGTGGGCAGGGGCCCCCGGAAAAACTGTTTTTT.

V and J are TRBV2 and TRBJ2-7; D is uncertain. V was shortened by 1 base and J by 2 bases, with 9 bases between the two germline ends. CDR3 length: 14 residues. CDR1 is SNHLY, CDR2 FYNNEI, per germline. DNA of the CDR3: TGTGCCAGCAGTGAAGACAGCTCCACCTACGAGCAGTACTTC. It specifies CASSEDSSTYEQYF. Complete variable domain (other parts from reference TRBV2 and TRBJ2-7): EPEVTQTPSHQVTQMGQEVILRCVPISNHLYFYWYRQILGQKVEFLVSFYNNEISEKSEIFDDQFSVERPDGSNFTLKIRSTKLEDSAMYFCASSEDSSTYEQYFGPGTRLTVT.

The chain recombines TRBV7-9 with TRBJ1-5; D not certain. V lost 2 bases to trimming and J lost 9 bases, with 8 bases between them. Germline-derived CDR1 and CDR2 are SEHNR and FQNEAQ (reference sequence). The CDR3 extends over 12 amino acids. The CDR3 DNA sequence: TGTGCCAGCAGCTTAATGCCCGGGCCCCAGCATTTT. Translation: CASSLMPGPQHF.

The chain joins TRBV2 to TRBJ2-7; maybe TRBD1 (6 bases). The CDR3 consists of 13 residues. Germline V lookup: CDR1 SNHLY, CDR2 FYNNEI. Trimming took off 6 bases at V and 7 bases at J, with 16 bases between the two ends. The CDR3 region is CASSPDSLLEQYF. In DNA, the CDR3 is TGTGCCAGCAGCCCGGACAGCCTTTTGGAGCAGTACTTC.

The chain employs TRBV5-3 and TRBJ1-5; 8 nucleotides align to TRBD1. TRBV5-3 is an ORF; its function is uncertain. This CDR3 comprises 18 residues. The V and J ends lost 4 bases and 3 bases, in that order; junction bases with no gene match: 15. For the CDR3, the DNA is TGTGCCAGAAGCCCATCCCTGCGTGACAGGGGTCTCAATCAGCCCCAGCATTTT. Translating gives CARSPSLRDRGLNQPQHF.

The chain employs TRBV5-4 and TRBJ1-6; no definite D call. The V and J ends lost 2 bases and 8 bases respectively, with 14 bases between them. CDR1 SGHNT and CDR2 YYREEE come from the germline V gene (reference sequence). CDR3 size: 15 residues. Here the CDR3 DNA reads TGTGCCAGCAGCTTCCCCGGGAGCGGGGATTCACCCCTCCACTTT. Translated, it gives CASSFPGSGDSPLHF.

CDR3 nucleotides: TGTGCCAGTAGTATTGACAGGAGCTATAGCAATCAGCCCCAGCATTTT. Translated, it gives CASSIDRSYSNQPQHF. The rearrangement uses TRBV19 and TRBJ1-5; D perhaps matches TRBD1 (6 bases). CDR1 is LNHDA and CDR2 is SQIVND in the germline V gene (reference sequence). The V and J ends lost 3 bases and 0 bases respectively, with 12 bases between them. The CDR3 sequence is 16 residues long.

CDR3 residues: CASSAYTGELFF. The CDR3 DNA is TGTGCCAGCAGCGCATACACCGGGGAGCTGTTTTTT. This chain joins TRBV9 and TRBJ2-2; D ambiguous. CDR3 size: 12 residues. The V gene's germline CDR1 is SGDLS and CDR2 YYNGEE. V gave up 3 bases and J gave up 3 bases, with 3 bases separating them.

The chain carries TRBV7-9 and TRBJ1-4; 10 bases map to TRBD1. The CDR3 runs 16 residues. Germline CDR1 SEHNR, CDR2 FQNEAQ (reference sequence). With V trimmed by 10 bases and J by 4 bases, 12 bases remained unmatched. CDR3 coding DNA: TGTGCCACCCCCAGCGGGACAGGGGAAGTTAATGAAAAACTGTTTTTT. Translated: CATPSGTGEVNEKLFF.

The chain joins TRBV5-8 to TRBJ2-5; D call uncertain. The CDR3 runs 14 residues. CDR1 is SGHTS, CDR2 YDEGEE, per germline. V gave up 3 bases and J gave up 5 bases, with 14 bases separating them. CDR3 bases: TGTGCCAGCAGCTCTAACAGAATCGTGGAGACCCAGTACTTC. Amino acids: CASSSNRIVETQYF.

This clone was counted a few times. V usage is TRBV19 and J usage is TRBJ1-5, with a possible D match to TRBD1 (5 bases). The V and J ends lost 5 bases and 0 bases respectively, with 14 bases between them. CDR1 and CDR2 (germline): LNHDA, SQIVND (reference sequence). This CDR3 has 16 amino acids. The CDR3 DNA sequence: TGTGCCAGTAGTGGGGGGGTAATTTATAGCAATCAGCCCCAGCATTTT. Translation gives CASSGGVIYSNQPQHF.

The chain has TRBV27 and TRBJ2-7; the match to TRBD2 covers 10 bases. Per germline, CDR1 MNHEY and CDR2 SMNVEV (reference sequence). V lost 6 bases, J lost 3 bases, and 5 bases stayed unmatched. The CDR3 is 14 amino acids. CDR3: CASSYLAGGYEQYF. The CDR3 coding sequence is TGTGCCAGCAGCTACTTAGCGGGAGGCTACGAGCAGTACTTC.

The chain joins TRBV19 to TRBJ2-6; TRBD2 matches at 7 bases. From germline, CDR1 is LNHDA and CDR2 SQIVND (reference sequence). There are 16 residues in the CDR3. The V and J ends lost 1 base and 0 bases, in that order; junction bases with no gene match: 0. CDR3 sequence reads: CASSIAGGSGANVLTF. In DNA, the CDR3 is TGTGCCAGTAGTATAGCGGGAGGCTCTGGGGCCAACGTCCTGACTTTC.